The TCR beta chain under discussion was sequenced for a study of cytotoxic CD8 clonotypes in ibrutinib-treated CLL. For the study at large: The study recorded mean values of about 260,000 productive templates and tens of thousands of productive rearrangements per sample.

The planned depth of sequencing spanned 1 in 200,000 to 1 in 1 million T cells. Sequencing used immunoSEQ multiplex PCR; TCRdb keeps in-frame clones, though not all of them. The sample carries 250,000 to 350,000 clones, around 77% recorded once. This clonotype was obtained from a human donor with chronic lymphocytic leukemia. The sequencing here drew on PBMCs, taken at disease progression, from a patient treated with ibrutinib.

The CDR3 here is CASTEAGTYSGNTIYF. Here the CDR3 DNA reads TGTGCCAGCACCGAAGCGGGGACCTACTCTGGAAACACCATATATTTT. This rearrangement joins TRBV6-1 to TRBJ1-3; a possible D gene is TRBD1 (5 bases). In germline, CDR1 is MNHNS, CDR2 SASEGT. The CDR3 has 16 amino acids. Trimming took off 7 bases at V and 0 bases at J, with 16 bases between the two ends.